The 16 T cell receptor beta chains below all came from one sample that was sequenced in a study of blood T cell repertoires in COVID-19. TCRdb's copy holds only in-frame clones and misses some; the assay was immunoSEQ multiplex PCR. The data contain roughly 320,000 clones, roughly 85% of them singletons. Sequencing used peripheral blood. These receptors all stem from a human donor in a cohort sampled during active COVID-19.

The chain combines TRBV28 with TRBJ2-7, with D perhaps TRBD2 (7 bases). The CDR3 runs 14 residues. V shed 7 bases and J shed 2 bases, with 15 bases lying between them. From germline, CDR1 is MDHEN and CDR2 SYDVKM. In DNA form, the CDR3 reads TGTGCCAGCACCTTGGGGGGGGGCACCTACGAGCAGTACTTC. Translation: CASTLGGGTYEQYF.

The chain joins TRBV10-1 to TRBJ1-5, with D unclear. The V end lost 3 bases, the J end lost 4 bases, and 7 bases lay between the germline ends. This CDR3 has 13 residues. CDR1 is WNHNN and CDR2 is SYGVQD in the germline V gene (reference sequence). The chain's CDR3 is CASSEEGNQPQHF. The CDR3 DNA follows: TGCGCCAGCAGTGAAGAGGGTAATCAGCCCCAGCATTTT.

V usage is TRBV6-5 and J usage is TRBJ2-6; D might be TRBD2 (6 bases). The CDR3 spans 15 residues. Deletions cut 3 bases from V and 4 bases from J, with 10 bases between. Germline V gene data show CDR1 as MNHEY and CDR2 as SVGAGI. The CDR3 nucleotides are TGTGCCAGCAGTTATGGGGGGTCAGGGGCCAACGTCCTGACTTTC. It translates to CASSYGGSGANVLTF.

The chain combines TRBV30 with TRBJ1-2; the D gene is possibly TRBD1 (5 bases). This CDR3 has 14 residues. V lost 4 bases, J lost 4 bases, and 16 bases lay in between. CDR1 is GTSNPN, CDR2 SVGIG, per germline (reference sequence). As DNA, the CDR3 is TGTGCCTGGATGACTTTGGGGACTGTCTATGGCTACACCTTC. It is translated as CAWMTLGTVYGYTF.

The chain employs TRBV9 and TRBJ2-3; D is perhaps TRBD1 (5 bases). Between the trimmed V and J ends, which lost 5 bases and 3 bases, there was a span of 10 bases. This CDR3 is built from 13 residues. CDR1 and CDR2 from the germline V gene are SGDLS and YYNGEE. CDR3 amino acids: CASRGRGTDTQYF. The CDR3, as DNA: TGTGCCAGCAGAGGTAGGGGTACAGATACGCAGTATTTT.

This chain joins TRBV6-5 and TRBJ2-7; 9 nucleotides agree with TRBD1. This CDR3 has 15 amino acids. CDR1 and CDR2 from the germline V gene are MNHEY and SVGAGI. Trimming at V came to 5 bases and at J to 2 bases, leaving 7 bases not matched to a gene. The chain's CDR3 is CASSRTGVKTYEQYF. In DNA, the CDR3 is TGTGCCAGCAGTCGGACAGGGGTTAAGACCTACGAGCAGTACTTC.

This sequence joins TRBV5-1 and TRBJ1-1; TRBD1 matches at 7 bases. This CDR3 is 16 amino acids long. V shed 4 bases, J shed 1 base, and the junction held 10 bases outside the gene matches. Germline loops: CDR1 SGHRS, CDR2 YFSETQ. The CDR3 here is CASSQRTGRSNTEAFF. In DNA, the CDR3 is TGCGCCAGCAGCCAACGGACAGGAAGATCGAACACTGAAGCTTTCTTT.

The chain is built from TRBV12-3 or TRBV12-4 and TRBJ1-5, with D possibly being TRBD1 (5 bases). Trimming took 8 bases from V and 3 from J, leaving 8 bases between them. The CDR3 spans 12 residues. The CDR3 here is CASRGSNQPQHF. CDR3 DNA: TGTGCCAGCCGGGGGTCCAATCAGCCCCAGCATTTT.

The rearrangement links TRBV19 to TRBJ1-5; TRBD1 aligns across 7 bases. V was clipped by 5 bases and J by 0 bases; unmatched bases: 10. Germline CDR1 reads LNHDA; CDR2 reads SQIVND (reference sequence). The CDR3 has 17 residues. This CDR3 is CASSGRQGPNSNQPQHF. Written as DNA, the CDR3 is TGTGCCAGTAGTGGCCGACAGGGTCCCAATAGCAATCAGCCCCAGCATTTT.

The chain employs TRBV6-5 and TRBJ2-7, with D unresolved. CDR1 MNHEY and CDR2 SVGAGI come from the germline V gene. Trimming shortened V by 6 bases and J by 4 bases, and 13 bases separated the two germline ends. This CDR3 comprises 13 residues. This CDR3 is CASRTRDGYEQYF. The CDR3 region has the DNA TGTGCCAGCAGGACCCGCGACGGGTACGAGCAGTACTTC.

The table lists this clone with a count of one. The chain uses TRBV27 and TRBJ1-1, with D unresolved. From germline, CDR1 is MNHEY and CDR2 SMNVEV (reference sequence). The V end lost 1 base, the J end lost 4 bases, and 13 bases lay between the germline ends. The CDR3 contains 15 residues. The CDR3 nucleotides read TGTGCCAGCAGTTTATTTGCCCATGAGGGCACTGAAGCTTTCTTT. This codes for CASSLFAHEGTEAFF.

J is TRBJ2-3 and V is TRBV10-2, with 16 bases identical to TRBD2. Germline V gene lookup returns CDR1 WSHSY and CDR2 SAAADI. The CDR3 is 17 residues long. After removal of 6 bases from V and 4 bases from J, the junction contained 7 bases not matched to a gene. The CDR3 reads CASRPGLAGGQADTQYF. In DNA, the CDR3 is TGCGCCAGCAGACCGGGACTAGCGGGGGGGCAGGCAGATACGCAGTATTTT.

The genes are TRBV18 and TRBJ1-2, with D possibly matching TRBD1 (5 bases). The CDR3 sequence is 14 residues long. V gave up 3 bases and J gave up 4 bases, with 12 bases separating them. Germline CDR1 is KGHSH and CDR2 is LQKENI. CDR3 DNA sequence: TGTGCCAGCTCACCGTTCGGACAACGCTATGGCTACACCTTC. As protein: CASSPFGQRYGYTF.

The rearrangement uses TRBV6-1 and TRBJ1-2; 7 bases map to TRBD1. Germline lookup yields CDR1 MNHNS and CDR2 SASEGT. With V trimmed by 1 base and J by 7 bases, 15 bases remained unmatched. The CDR3 runs 17 residues. CDR3 loop: CASSEGPSYRGKAGYTF. CDR3 nucleotides: TGTGCCAGCAGTGAAGGGCCCTCGTACAGGGGCAAAGCTGGCTACACCTTC.

The genes are TRBV18 and TRBJ1-5, with unresolved D. Germline assignment: CDR1 KGHSH and CDR2 LQKENI. The V and J ends lost 6 bases and 1 base respectively, with 16 bases between them. This CDR3 contains 16 residues. DNA for the CDR3: TGTGCCAGCTCGCTCACCCAGGCGGGAAGCAATCAGCCCCAGCATTTT. Amino acid sequence: CASSLTQAGSNQPQHF.

The rearrangement uses TRBV5-1 and TRBJ2-1; D might be TRBD2 (6 bases). CDR1 and CDR2 from the germline V gene are SGHRS and YFSETQ. Trimming cost V 0 bases and J 4 bases, with 11 bases left between them. This CDR3 is 15 amino acids long. CDR3 residues: CASSLAGDRYNEQFF. CDR3 DNA: TGCGCCAGCAGCTTGGCGGGAGACAGATACAATGAGCAGTTCTTC.